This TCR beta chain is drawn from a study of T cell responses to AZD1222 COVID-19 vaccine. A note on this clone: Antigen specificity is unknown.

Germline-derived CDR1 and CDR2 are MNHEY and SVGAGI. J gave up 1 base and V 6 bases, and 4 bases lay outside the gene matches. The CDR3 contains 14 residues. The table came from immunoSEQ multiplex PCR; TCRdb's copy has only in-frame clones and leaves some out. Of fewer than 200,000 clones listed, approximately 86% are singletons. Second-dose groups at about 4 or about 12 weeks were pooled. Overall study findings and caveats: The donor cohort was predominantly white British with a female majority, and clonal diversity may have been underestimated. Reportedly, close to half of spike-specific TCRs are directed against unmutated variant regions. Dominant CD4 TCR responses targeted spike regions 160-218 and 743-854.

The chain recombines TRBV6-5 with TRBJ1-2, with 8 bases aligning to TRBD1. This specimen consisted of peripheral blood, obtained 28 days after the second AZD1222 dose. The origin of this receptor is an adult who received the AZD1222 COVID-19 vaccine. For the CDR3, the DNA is TGTGCCAGCAGAAGACAGGGGAATAACTATGGCTACACCTTC. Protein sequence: CASRRQGNNYGYTF.